The rows below give T cell receptor beta chains drawn from one sample of a study of T cell responses to AZD1222 COVID-19 vaccine. The protocol was immunoSEQ multiplex PCR, while the TCRdb copy is restricted to in-frame clones and leaves out a portion. Of roughly 70,000 clones in the sample, 83% were seen once. The sample in question was peripheral blood, obtained 28 days after the second AZD1222 dose. These receptors originate from an adult who received the AZD1222 COVID-19 vaccine. Both conserved end residues are part of each CDR3. The D gene is left open where the match is weak. Clone size is stated in some rows and not others, as once, few, many or a class when expanded.

V gene,D gene,clone size,J gene,CDR3 DNA,CDR3 protein
TRBV11-2,-,-,TRBJ1-3,TGTGCCAGCAGCTTAGTGGGCTCTGGAAACACCATATATTTT,CASSLVGSGNTIYF
TRBV5-6,-,-,TRBJ2-4,TGTGCCAGCAGTTACGAGCTGGGGTCGGGAAACATTCAGTACTTC,CASSYELGSGNIQYF
TRBV6-5,-,-,TRBJ2-1,TGTGCCAGCAGAACGTACAATGAGCAGTTCTTC,CASRTYNEQFF
TRBV6-1,-,-,TRBJ1-2,TGTGCCAGCAGTTATGGAGAGGGCCCCTATGGCTACACCTTC,CASSYGEGPYGYTF
TRBV30,-,-,TRBJ1-2,TGTGCCTGGAGGGCAGAAACCCACTCCTATGGCTACACCTTC,CAWRAETHSYGYTF
TRBV5-6,-,once,TRBJ2-5,TGTGCCAGCAGCTTGGGGGGTTTCGGGGAGGAGACCCAGTACTTC,CASSLGGFGEETQYF
TRBV5-1,-,-,TRBJ1-1,TGCGCCAGCAGCTTGGGAACCACGGTGAACACTGAAGCTTTCTTT,CASSLGTTVNTEAFF
TRBV4-2,-,-,TRBJ2-2,TGTGCCAGCAGCCGCCTCGGAACCGGGGAGCTGTTTTTT,CASSRLGTGELFF
TRBV11-3,-,once,TRBJ2-3,TGTGCCAGCAGCTTAGGTACTAGCCGGGGGGCTACGCAGTATTTT,CASSLGTSRGATQYF
TRBV10-3,-,-,TRBJ2-1,TGTGCCACCACCCCGTCAGGGGACAATGAGCAGTTCTTC,CATTPSGDNEQFF
TRBV19,-,-,TRBJ1-5,TGTGCCAGTATACCCGCCGGGGACCAGCCCCAGCATTTT,CASIPAGDQPQHF
TRBV7-6,-,few,TRBJ1-4,TGTGCCAGCAGCTTAGGCTGGGGGGCTTCTAATGAAAAACTGTTTTTT,CASSLGWGASNEKLFF
TRBV4-1,TRBD1,-,TRBJ2-7,TGCGCCAGCAGCCAATACCTGGACAGGGGGCGGGAGCAGTACTTC,CASSQYLDRGREQYF
TRBV5-6,TRBD2,-,TRBJ2-3,TGTGCCAGCAGCCGCCAGGGACTAGCGGGGGCAGATACGCAGTATTTT,CASSRQGLAGADTQYF
TRBV6-5,-,-,TRBJ2-7,TGTGCCAGCAGCGCAGGACCCATCTCCTACGAGCAGTACTTC,CASSAGPISYEQYF
TRBV2,-,-,TRBJ1-2,TGTGCCAGCAGTGAAGACTCCGGGCCGGTCTATGGCTACACCTTC,CASSEDSGPVYGYTF
TRBV6-1,TRBD2,-,TRBJ2-1,TGTGCCAGCACTCGAAGCGGGGGCTTCAATGAGCAGTTCTTC,CASTRSGGFNEQFF
TRBV9,-,-,TRBJ1-1,TGTGCCAGCAGCGTGTGGGAGAACACTGAAGCTTTCTTT,CASSVWENTEAFF
TRBV19,TRBD1,-,TRBJ1-2,TGTGCCAGTAGTCTGATGGACAGGGCGACCGGTGGCTACACCTTC,CASSLMDRATGGYTF
TRBV28,TRBD1,-,TRBJ1-4,TGTGCCAGCAGCATCCCCGGGACAGCGACCGAAAAACTGTTTTTT,CASSIPGTATEKLFF
TRBV19,-,-,TRBJ2-3,TGTGCCAGTAGTATACGGGGGGCAACGCAGTATTTT,CASSIRGATQYF
TRBV12-3/TRBV12-4,-,-,TRBJ1-5,TGTGCCAGCAGTTTGTTGGCTGGTCAGCCCCAGCATTTT,CASSLLAGQPQHF
TRBV30,-,few,TRBJ2-1,TGTGCCTGGAAGTTACAGGGATCCTACAATGAGCAGTTCTTC,CAWKLQGSYNEQFF
TRBV5-6,-,-,TRBJ1-2,TGTGCCAGCACCCTTGGGGAGTCTAACTATGGCTACACCTTC,CASTLGESNYGYTF
TRBV11-1,TRBD1,-,TRBJ1-2,TGTGCCAGCAGCTTAGCCCAGGGGGCTCGGGGCTACACCTTC,CASSLAQGARGYTF
TRBV4-1,-,-,TRBJ1-4,TGCGCCAGCAGCATTCGAGTTGGCGAAAAACTGTTTTTT,CASSIRVGEKLFF
TRBV15,-,once,TRBJ2-3,TGTGCCACCAGCAGAGTATGGGGGGGCGTAACAGATACGCAGTATTTT,CATSRVWGGVTDTQYF
TRBV24-1,-,few,TRBJ2-3,TGTGCCACCAGTGATCCCCTCGGTCTAGCGAACGCAGATACGCAGTATTTT,CATSDPLGLANADTQYF
TRBV3-1/TRBV3-2,-,once,TRBJ1-5,TGTGCCAGCAGTCCTTTTATGTCCGGGGTGGTTCAGCCCCAGCATTTT,CASSPFMSGVVQPQHF
TRBV3-1/TRBV3-2,-,-,TRBJ1-2,TGTGCCAGCAGCCAGACAAGTTCAACAGGGCAGGGCTACACCTTC,CASSQTSSTGQGYTF
TRBV19,TRBD1,-,TRBJ2-1,TGTGCCAGTAGTATGGGGACAGGGGGCTACAATGAGCAGTTCTTC,CASSMGTGGYNEQFF
TRBV6-1,-,-,TRBJ2-2,TGTGCCAGCAGTGATCCCGGCCGACCGGAGTGGACCGGGGAGCTGTTTTTT,CASSDPGRPEWTGELFF
TRBV7-9,-,-,TRBJ1-2,TGTGCCAGCAGCTCCTCCGGGGGGAGGGCTAACTATGGCTACACCTTC,CASSSSGGRANYGYTF
TRBV10-3,TRBD1,-,TRBJ1-6,TGTGCCATCTCCCCAAGGACAGGGGAGGGATCACCCCTCCACTTT,CAISPRTGEGSPLHF
TRBV7-9,-,-,TRBJ1-2,TGTGCCAGCAGCTTAGGTGGGCCGTACTATGGCTACACCTTC,CASSLGGPYYGYTF
TRBV2,-,-,TRBJ1-2,TGTGCCAGCAGTACCCGGACGTCCGTCTATGGCTACACCTTC,CASSTRTSVYGYTF
TRBV6-5,-,-,TRBJ2-7,TGTGCCAGCAGTTCCGCGGTTCGCCAGTACTTC,CASSSAVRQYF
TRBV3-1/TRBV3-2,-,-,TRBJ1-2,TGTGCCAGCAGCCAAGATCCAGGCGTAAGGGGCCATGGCTACACCTTC,CASSQDPGVRGHGYTF
TRBV7-8,-,-,TRBJ1-2,TGTGCCAGCAGCTTAGGGGGCCCCAGGAGAGGCTACACCTTC,CASSLGGPRRGYTF
TRBV28,-,-,TRBJ1-2,TGTGCCAGCAGTCGACAGGATCGGAACTATGGCTACACCTTC,CASSRQDRNYGYTF
TRBV7-2,-,once,TRBJ1-1,TGTGCCAGCAGCTTTCAAGTAGGGCCAGGAGCTTTCTTT,CASSFQVGPGAFF
TRBV28,-,-,TRBJ2-2,TGTGCCAGCAGTTTACCCGGGCTCGGCACCGGGGAGCTGTTTTTT,CASSLPGLGTGELFF
TRBV15,TRBD1,-,TRBJ1-2,TGTGCCACCAGCTTCCGGACAGGGACCCTCGACTATGGCTACACCTTC,CATSFRTGTLDYGYTF
TRBV6-5,TRBD2,-,TRBJ2-5,TGTGCCAGCATCCGGGGGGGGATTGGGGAGACCCAGTACTTC,CASIRGGIGETQYF
TRBV4-1,TRBD1,-,TRBJ1-1,TGCGCCAGCAGCCAATCGACAGGGAGGACTGAAGCTTTCTTT,CASSQSTGRTEAFF
TRBV18,TRBD1,few,TRBJ1-1,TGTGCCAGCTCACCTCGGGAGGAGCTTGGGACAGGGTCGAACACTGAAGCTTTCTTT,CASSPREELGTGSNTEAFF
TRBV5-4,TRBD1,-,TRBJ1-1,TGTGCCAGCAGCGGGACAGGGGGCAACACTGAAGCTTTCTTT,CASSGTGGNTEAFF
TRBV28,-,-,TRBJ2-6,TGTGCCAGCAGTTTGGACTCTGGGGCCAACGTCCTGACTTTC,CASSLDSGANVLTF
TRBV18,-,-,TRBJ1-5,TGTGCCAGCTCACCAAACCTCGAAGGGCGGCCCCAGCATTTT,CASSPNLEGRPQHF
TRBV7-6,-,-,TRBJ1-1,TGTGCCAGCAGCTTAAGTGGACCCTTCACTGAAGCTTTCTTT,CASSLSGPFTEAFF
TRBV2,-,-,TRBJ1-5,TGTGCCAGCACCCCGGCCCCCCGAGATCAGCCCCAGCATTTT,CASTPAPRDQPQHF
TRBV11-3,TRBD2,-,TRBJ2-1,TGTGCCAGCAGCTCCCGGATAGCGGGGGGTTCATTCTACAATGAGCAGTTCTTC,CASSSRIAGGSFYNEQFF
TRBV20-1,-,-,TRBJ1-5,TGCAGTGCTAGTCGACGGTCCAATCAGCCCCAGCATTTT,CSASRRSNQPQHF